Sequencing of this T cell receptor beta chain was carried out in a study of T-cell reconstitution after alpha-beta-depleted transplantation in children. Findings and caveats of the study: Once a year had passed after transplant, T-cell counts and diversity came mostly from newly produced T cells. It was reported that alpha-beta T cells came from several hundred expanded graft clones (about two months after transplant). Elevated TCRbeta diversity at day 60 was traced, in some patients, to surviving recipient T cells and thymic progenitors.

Unique molecular identifiers were built into the TCRbeta library. Each CDR3 protein is one row after TCRdb ran MiXCR on the PCR reads. The sample has approximately 150,000 distinct CDR3 sequences, 8.5% to 10% seen once. This clonotype came up many times. Its matching antigen is unknown. Sequenced here: PBMCs, mostly from graft donor cells, sampled 180 days after TCRalphabeta/CD19-depleted stem cell transplant. The sequence was collected from a female patient aged 2-9 years who had a stem cell transplant for congenital amegakaryocytic thrombocytopenia, so the T cells may come from the graft donor.

CDR3 in amino acids: CASSMTRDRSAEQYF. The CDR3 nucleotides read TGTGCCAGCAGCATGACCCGGGACAGGAGTGCTGAGCAGTACTTC. The V gene is TRBV5-5, the J gene TRBJ2-7; 8 nucleotides match TRBD1. Germline trimming cut 4 bases from V and 7 bases from J; bases unmatched to any gene: 13. The CDR3 extends over 15 amino acids. Germline CDR1 SGHKS, CDR2 YYEKEE (reference sequence).